This record concerns one T cell receptor beta chain sequence. Its antigen is currently unknown. V trimming: 5 bases; J trimming: 4 bases; junction bases outside the gene matches: 2. The CDR3 consists of 13 residues. From germline, CDR1 is SGHTA and CDR2 FQGNSA. The sample is drawn from a study of cytomegalovirus exposure and HLA in healthy donors. Study at large: Caucasian-associated ancestry cluster membership applied to about 83% of 398 genotyped donors. Study findings and constraints: In a later analysis, several top co-occurrence clusters appeared linked to parvovirus B19, influenza, CMV and Epstein-Barr virus.

PCR involved 60 Vbeta and 13 Jbeta primers. The table came from immunoSEQ multiplex PCR; TCRdb's copy has only in-frame clones and leaves some out. The sample lists roughly 110,000 clones, approximately 79% seen once, with roughly 2.3% in the top ten. This clonotype was sampled from a man between 18 and 29 years old in good health and CMV-seronegative. The specimen sequenced was PBMCs. The rearrangement joins TRBV7-2 to TRBJ2-5; TRBD2 matches 9 bases. The CDR3 loop is CASSPTSGETQYF. The CDR3, as DNA: TGTGCCAGCAGCCCGACTAGCGGAGAGACCCAGTACTTC. Using reference TRBV7-2 and TRBJ2-5 for the parts outside the CDR3, the full variable domain is GAGVSQSPSNKVTEKGKDVELRCDPISGHTALYWYRQSLGQGLEFLIYFQGNSAPDKSGLPSDRFSAERTGGSVSTLTIQRTQQEDSAVYLCASSPTSGETQYFGPGTRLLVL.